A single T cell receptor beta chain is shown here with its context. The germline CDR1 and CDR2 sequences are SGHNT and YENEEA. CDR3 length equals 14 residues. Trimming at V came to 5 bases and at J to 4 bases, leaving 7 bases not matched to a gene. This sample is drawn from a study of blood T cell repertoires in COVID-19. Followed over time, Seattle patients had been enrolled while infection was active. Data came from immunoSEQ multiplex PCR; TCRdb stores just in-frame clones and leaves some out. The sample has 350,000 to 400,000 clones, approximately 86% seen once. J is TRBJ1-1 and V is TRBV11-3; 7 positions agree with TRBD1. Sequenced sample: peripheral blood. The TCR comes from a woman aged 55 to 70 with COVID-19, enrolled during active disease. The CDR3: CASSGRQGGTEAFF. CDR3 coding DNA: TGTGCCAGCAGCGGTCGACAGGGAGGCACTGAAGCTTTCTTT. Complete variable domain (other parts from reference TRBV11-3 and TRBJ1-1): EAGVVQSPRYKIIEKKQPVAFWCNPISGHNTLYWYLQNLGQGPELLIRYENEEAVDDSQLPKDRFSAERLKGVDSTLKIQPAELGDSAVYLCASSGRQGGTEAFFGQGTRLTVV.